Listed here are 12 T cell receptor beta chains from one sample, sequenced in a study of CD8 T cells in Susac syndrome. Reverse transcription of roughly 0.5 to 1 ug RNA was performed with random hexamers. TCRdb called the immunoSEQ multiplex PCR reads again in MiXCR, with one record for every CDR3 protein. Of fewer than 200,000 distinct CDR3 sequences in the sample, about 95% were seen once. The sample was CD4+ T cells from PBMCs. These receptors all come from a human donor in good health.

CDR3 residues: CASSRTGAQPQHF. CDR3 DNA: TGTGCCAGCAGTAGGACAGGGGCTCAGCCCCAGCATTTT. V and J are TRBV12-3 or TRBV12-4 and TRBJ1-5; 9 bases are shared with TRBD1. The CDR3 runs to 13 residues. With 5 bases clipped from V and 6 bases from J, the junction kept 2 bases outside the gene matches.

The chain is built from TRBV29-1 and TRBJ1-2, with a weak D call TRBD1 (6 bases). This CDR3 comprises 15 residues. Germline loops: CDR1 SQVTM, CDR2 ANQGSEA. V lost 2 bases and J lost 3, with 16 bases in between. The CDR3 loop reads CSVEPRGGRDYGYTF. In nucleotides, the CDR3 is TGCAGCGTTGAACCCCGGGGGGGCAGGGACTATGGCTACACCTTC.

The CDR3 here is CASSNPGLRYEQYF. The CDR3 nucleotides are TGTGCCAGCAGTAACCCGGGACTAAGGTACGAGCAGTACTTC. This chain joins TRBV28 and TRBJ2-7, with TRBD2 matching 7 bases. The germline CDR1 and CDR2 sequences are MDHEN and SYDVKM. The CDR3 loop spans 14 amino acids. The V gene end was trimmed by 5 bases and the J gene end by 4 bases; junction bases not matched to a gene: 8.

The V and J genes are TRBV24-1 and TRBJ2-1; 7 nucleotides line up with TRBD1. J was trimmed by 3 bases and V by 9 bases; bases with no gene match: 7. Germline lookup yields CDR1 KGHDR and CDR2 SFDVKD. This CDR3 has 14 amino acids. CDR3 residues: CATSPYRGYNEQFF. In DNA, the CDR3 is TGTGCCACCTCTCCATACAGGGGCTACAATGAGCAGTTCTTC.

The CDR3 is CASSQGTSGTNEQFF. CDR3 coding DNA: TGTGCCAGCAGCCAAGGGACTAGCGGGACCAATGAGCAGTTCTTC. The chain joins TRBV4-2 to TRBJ2-1; 12 bases fit TRBD2. The CDR3 covers 15 residues. CDR1 is LGHNA and CDR2 is YNFKEQ in the germline V gene. J was trimmed by 6 bases and V by 1 base; bases with no gene match: 1.

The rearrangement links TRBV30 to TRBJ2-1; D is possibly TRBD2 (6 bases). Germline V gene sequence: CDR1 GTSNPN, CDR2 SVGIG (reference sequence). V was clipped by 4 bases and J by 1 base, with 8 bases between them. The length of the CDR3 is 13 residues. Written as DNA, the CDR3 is TGTGCCTGGATCCGGGGGTCCTACAATGAGCAGTTCTTC. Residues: CAWIRGSYNEQFF.

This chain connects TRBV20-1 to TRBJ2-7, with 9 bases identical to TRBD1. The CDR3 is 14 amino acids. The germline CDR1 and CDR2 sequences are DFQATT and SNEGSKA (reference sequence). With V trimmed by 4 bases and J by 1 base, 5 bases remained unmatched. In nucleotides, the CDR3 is TGCAGTGCTACCGGGACAGGGAAATCCTACGAGCAGTACTTC. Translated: CSATGTGKSYEQYF.

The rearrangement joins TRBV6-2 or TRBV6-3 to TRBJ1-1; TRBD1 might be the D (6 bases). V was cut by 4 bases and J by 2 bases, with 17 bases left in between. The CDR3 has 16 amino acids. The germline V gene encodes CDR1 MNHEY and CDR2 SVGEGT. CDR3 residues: CASSFLNRAGNTEAFF. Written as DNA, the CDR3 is TGTGCCAGCAGTTTCCTCAACAGGGCAGGAAACACTGAAGCTTTCTTT.

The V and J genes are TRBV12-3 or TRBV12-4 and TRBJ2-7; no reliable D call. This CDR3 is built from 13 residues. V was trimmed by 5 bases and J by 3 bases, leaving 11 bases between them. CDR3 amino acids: CASSPRLSYEQYF. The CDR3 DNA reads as TGTGCCAGCAGTCCCAGACTGAGCTACGAGCAGTACTTC.

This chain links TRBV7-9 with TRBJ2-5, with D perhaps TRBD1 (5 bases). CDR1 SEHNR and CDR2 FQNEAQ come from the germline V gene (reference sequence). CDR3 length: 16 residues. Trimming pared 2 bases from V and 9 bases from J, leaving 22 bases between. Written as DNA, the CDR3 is TGTGCCAGCAGCTTACTCGGCAGGGCCGGTGCTGTGGCCCAGTACTTC. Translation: CASSLLGRAGAVAQYF.

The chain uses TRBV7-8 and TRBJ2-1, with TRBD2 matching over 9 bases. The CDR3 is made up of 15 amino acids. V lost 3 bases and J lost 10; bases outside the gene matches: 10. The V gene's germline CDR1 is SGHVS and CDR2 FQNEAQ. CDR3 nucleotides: TGTGCCAGCAGCTTGGGACTAGCCCTCGCAATAGAGCAGTTCTTC. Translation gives CASSLGLALAIEQFF.

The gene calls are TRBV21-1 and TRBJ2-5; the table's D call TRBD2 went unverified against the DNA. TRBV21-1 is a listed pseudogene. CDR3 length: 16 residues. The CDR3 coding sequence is TGTGCCAGCAGCCAGAGGGAGCCCCTCCCCCAAGCGACCCAGTACTTC. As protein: CASSQREPLPQATQYF.